Listed below are T cell receptor beta chains from one sample, sequenced in a study of long-term antiretroviral therapy in people with HIV. Some clones are missing from TCRdb's copy, which holds only in-frame ones; the method was immunoSEQ multiplex PCR. Of around 24,000 clones listed, 76% are singletons. This specimen was unsorted PBMCs, taken 0.5 years after starting antiretroviral therapy. The receptors derive from a woman between 40 and 50 years old with HIV. CDR3s include the opening cysteine and the closing phenylalanine or tryptophan. Fields, in order: D gene, clone size, J gene, V gene, CDR3 protein, CDR3 DNA. D genes are given only for firm matches. For some rows the clone size is stated as once, few or many, or as a class when expanded; others skip it.

TRBD1 | - | TRBJ1-3 | TRBV27 | CASSPAGQVYSGNTIYF | TGTGCCAGCAGTCCCGCGGGACAGGTTTACTCTGGAAACACCATATATTTT
- | few | TRBJ2-7 | TRBV28 | CASSLVGIYEQYF | TGTGCCAGCAGTTTGGTGGGAATCTACGAGCAGTACTTC
- | - | TRBJ1-3 | TRBV6-5 | CASSYSIPGNTIYF | TGTGCCAGCAGTTACTCCATACCTGGAAACACCATATATTTT
- | few | TRBJ1-5 | TRBV2 | CASSADGPNQPQHF | TGTGCCAGCAGCGCCGACGGGCCCAATCAGCCCCAGCATTTT
- | - | TRBJ2-4 | TRBV18 | CASSPSGIQGNIQYF | TGTGCCAGCTCACCATCAGGGATACAGGGAAACATTCAGTACTTC
- | - | TRBJ2-1 | TRBV7-3 | CASSLIGGSTRGEQFF | TGTGCCAGCAGCTTAATCGGGGGAAGCACGAGGGGTGAGCAGTTCTTC
- | - | TRBJ2-1 | TRBV5-1 | CASSLDQRDNEQFF | TGCGCCAGCAGCTTGGACCAGAGAGACAATGAGCAGTTCTTC
TRBD1 | - | TRBJ2-5 | TRBV6-5 | CASRPSGTGKTQYF | TGTGCCAGCAGGCCCTCCGGGACAGGGAAGACCCAGTACTTC
- | - | TRBJ2-7 | TRBV6-5 | CASSYEGGTYEQYF | TGTGCCAGCAGTTACGAAGGGGGGACCTACGAGCAGTACTTC
TRBD2 | - | TRBJ2-2 | TRBV7-2 | CASSLARLRLAGSSTGELFF | TGTGCCAGCAGCTTAGCTAGGTTGCGACTAGCGGGTTCCTCGACCGGGGAGCTGTTTTTT
- | once | TRBJ2-2 | TRBV4-2 | CASSQVWGGANTGELFF | TGTGCCAGCAGCCAAGTCTGGGGAGGCGCGAACACCGGGGAGCTGTTTTTT
- | - | TRBJ2-3 | TRBV7-3 | CASSLGAGVTDTQYF | TGTGCCAGCAGCTTGGGGGCGGGGGTCACAGATACGCAGTATTTT
- | - | TRBJ2-5 | TRBV7-2 | CASSLDVREETQYF | TGTGCCAGCAGCTTAGATGTCAGGGAAGAGACCCAGTACTTC
- | few | TRBJ1-6 | TRBV7-9 | CASSLQDGNSPLHF | TGTGCCAGCAGCTTGCAGGACGGGAATTCACCCCTCCACTTT
- | - | TRBJ1-5 | TRBV2 | CASSDGSLGYSNQPQHF | TGTGCCAGCAGTGATGGGAGCTTGGGGTATAGCAATCAGCCCCAGCATTTT
- | few | TRBJ2-3 | TRBV5-4 | CASSLSTDTQYF | TGTGCCAGCAGCCTGAGCACAGATACGCAGTATTTT
- | - | TRBJ2-3 | TRBV7-9 | CASSPPTPGGTDTQYF | TGTGCCAGCAGCCCCCCCACCCCGGGTGGCACAGATACGCAGTATTTT
- | - | TRBJ2-1 | TRBV9 | CASSVGLEVIDEQFF | TGTGCCAGCAGCGTAGGACTAGAAGTCATCGATGAGCAGTTCTTC
- | - | TRBJ2-2 | TRBV6-1 | CASSEPPTGTGPGELFF | TGTGCCAGCAGTGAACCCCCCACAGGGACGGGGCCCGGGGAGCTGTTTTTT
- | - | TRBJ2-7 | TRBV7-2 | CASSLGIPSYEQYF | TGTGCCAGCAGCTTGGGGATCCCCTCCTACGAGCAGTACTTC
TRBD1 | - | TRBJ2-5 | TRBV7-9 | CASSPTGRETQYF | TGTGCCAGCAGCCCGACAGGGCGGGAGACCCAGTACTTC
TRBD2 | - | TRBJ2-1 | TRBV6-6 | CASVGTSGSRNEQFF | TGTGCCAGCGTGGGGACTAGCGGGTCTCGAAATGAGCAGTTCTTC
TRBD2 | - | TRBJ2-3 | TRBV7-9 | CASMTSGGLDTQYF | TGTGCCAGCATGACCAGCGGGGGGCTGGATACGCAGTATTTT
- | - | TRBJ1-2 | TRBV7-9 | CASSLPSGSGYTF | TGTGCCAGCAGCTTACCGTCGGGTAGTGGCTACACCTTC
TRBD1 | - | TRBJ1-4 | TRBV5-6 | CASSTGTGGKLFF | TGTGCCAGCAGCACGGGGACAGGGGGAAAACTGTTTTTT
- | once | TRBJ1-1 | TRBV28 | CASSFLDRMNTEAFF | TGTGCCAGCAGTTTCCTTGACAGGATGAACACTGAAGCTTTCTTT
- | - | TRBJ2-1 | TRBV4-3 | CASSQDFTYNEQFF | TGCGCCAGCAGCCAAGATTTCACCTACAATGAGCAGTTCTTC
- | - | TRBJ1-1 | TRBV7-2 | CASSLLRRGSEAFF | TGTGCCAGCAGCTTACTTAGGAGAGGCTCTGAAGCTTTCTTT
- | few | TRBJ1-2 | TRBV6-4 | CASSILGAYGYTF | TGTGCCAGCAGCATATTAGGGGCCTATGGCTACACCTTC
TRBD2 | - | TRBJ2-1 | TRBV2 | CASQAIAGTPYNEQFF | TGTGCCAGCCAGGCAATAGCGGGAACGCCCTACAATGAGCAGTTCTTC
TRBD2 | - | TRBJ2-3 | TRBV9 | CASSVGLGGGAGDTQYF | TGTGCCAGCAGCGTGGGGCTGGGCGGGGGGGCAGGAGATACGCAGTATTTT
TRBD1 | few | TRBJ1-5 | TRBV4-1 | CASSQVRDRGQPQHF | TGCGCCAGCAGCCAAGTTCGGGACAGGGGGCAGCCCCAGCATTTT